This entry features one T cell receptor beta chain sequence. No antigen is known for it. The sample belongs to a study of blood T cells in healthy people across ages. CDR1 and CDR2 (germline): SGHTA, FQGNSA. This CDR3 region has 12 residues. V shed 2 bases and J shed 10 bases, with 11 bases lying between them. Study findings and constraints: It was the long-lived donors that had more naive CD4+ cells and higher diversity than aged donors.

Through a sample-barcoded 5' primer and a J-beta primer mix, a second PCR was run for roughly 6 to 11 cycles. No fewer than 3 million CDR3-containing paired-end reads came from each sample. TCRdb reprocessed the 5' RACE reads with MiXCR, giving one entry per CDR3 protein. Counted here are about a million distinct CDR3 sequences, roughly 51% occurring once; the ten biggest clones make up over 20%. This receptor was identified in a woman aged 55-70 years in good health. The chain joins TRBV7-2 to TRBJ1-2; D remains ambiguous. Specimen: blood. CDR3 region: CTSSLSVPAYTF. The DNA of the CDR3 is TGTACCAGCAGCTTAAGCGTGCCAGCCTACACCTTC.